A selection of T cell receptor beta chains follows, all from one sample in a study of T cell changes during pregnancy in multiple sclerosis. Sequencing was performed with immunoSEQ multiplex PCR; in TCRdb, only in-frame clones are kept and a portion is missing. The sample carries tens of thousands of clones, 93% recorded once. The sample here was peripheral blood, taken in the second trimester of pregnancy. These receptors were taken from a female donor with multiple sclerosis, enrolled in a pregnancy study. Each CDR3 is given with its conserved first and last residue. A D gene is named only where the DNA matches it firmly. Size tells how often a clone was seen (once, few, many) or the class of an expanded clone, and some rows leave it out.

NA	TRBV4-1	TRBD2	TRBJ2-1	TGCGCCAGCAGCCAGATGGGACTAGTGAATGAGCAGTTCTTC	CASSQMGLVNEQFF
NA	TRBV13	NA	TRBJ1-1	TGTGCCAGCAGCTTAAATAGTCCTGAAGCTTTCTTT	CASSLNSPEAFF
NA	TRBV15	TRBD1	TRBJ2-2	TGTGCCACCAGCAGAGAAGGGGGGACAGGGGGTTCCGGGGAGCTGTTTTTT	CATSREGGTGGSGELFF
NA	TRBV19	NA	TRBJ1-5	TGTGCCAGTAGGGGGGGGAGCAATCCGCAGCCCCAGCATTTT	CASRGGSNPQPQHF
NA	TRBV9	NA	TRBJ2-3	TGTGCCAGCAGCGTCGACTTGGGCACAGATACGCAGTATTTT	CASSVDLGTDTQYF
NA	TRBV6-6	TRBD2	TRBJ2-7	TGTGCCAGCGGGTCTAGCGGGAGCTCCTACGAGCAGTACTTC	CASGSSGSSYEQYF
NA	TRBV28	NA	TRBJ2-1	TGTGCCAGCAGACAGGGAGGGTCCTACAATGAGCAGTTCTTC	CASRQGGSYNEQFF
NA	TRBV6-6	TRBD2	TRBJ2-1	TGTGCCAGCAGTTACGGACTAGCGGATTCCTACAATGAGCAGTTCTTC	CASSYGLADSYNEQFF
NA	TRBV18	TRBD1	TRBJ1-2	TGTGCCAGCTCACCAAGGACAGGGAAGGAGGGCTACACCTTC	CASSPRTGKEGYTF
NA	TRBV6-5	NA	TRBJ2-4	TGTGCCAGCGGGACGGCAGGGGTCAAAAACATTCAGTACTTC	CASGTAGVKNIQYF
once	TRBV11-2	NA	TRBJ2-7	TGTGCCAGCAGCTCAGCCCAGGGTTCCCTCTACGAGCAGTACTTC	CASSSAQGSLYEQYF
NA	TRBV28	NA	TRBJ1-1	TGTGCCAGCAGATTTCTGGCAGGGAACACTGAAGCTTTCTTT	CASRFLAGNTEAFF
NA	TRBV30	TRBD2	TRBJ2-2	TGTGCCTGGAGGCTCTCGGGACTACTCCCCGGGGAGCTGTTTTTT	CAWRLSGLLPGELFF